This record looks at one TCR beta chain sequence and its context. Its target is not known. J gave up 0 bases and V 7 bases, and 3 bases lay outside the gene matches. This CDR3 contains 15 residues. Germline V gives CDR1 KGHSH, CDR2 LQKENI. The source of the sample is a study of CD8 T cells in ankylosing spondylitis. Points from the study as a whole: A motif in TCR beta, a set of under 10 highly homologous variants, appeared characteristic of ankylosing spondylitis blood.

Preparation of TCR beta libraries was done by quantitative 5'-RACE with molecular barcodes. TCRdb redid the calling of the 5' RACE reads with MiXCR, one entry per CDR3 protein. Found here are 390,000 or so distinct CDR3 sequences, under 25% of them singletons; the top ten hold roughly a sixth. The chain recombines TRBV18 with TRBJ2-3, with 11 bases aligning to TRBD2. Sequenced material: blood, either unsorted or a sorted T cell fraction (not recorded which). The TCR comes from a male donor with ankylosing spondylitis. In DNA form, the CDR3 reads TGTGCCAGCTGCTGGACTAGCGGGAGCACAGATACGCAGTATTTT. It specifies CASCWTSGSTDTQYF. Full variable domain (rest looked up from reference TRBV18 and TRBJ2-3): NAGVMQNPRHLVRRRGQEARLRCSPMKGHSHVYWYRQLPEEGLKFMVYLQKENIIDESGMPKERFSAEFPKEGPSILRIQQVVRGDSAAYFCASCWTSGSTDTQYFGPGTRLTVL.